These T cell receptor beta chains were read from a single sample in a study of cytomegalovirus exposure and HLA in healthy donors. TCRdb keeps only in-frame clones here, not all; method: immunoSEQ multiplex PCR. Of 150,000 to 200,000 clones in the sample, around 79% were seen once. Material for sequencing was PBMCs. The receptors were gathered from a female donor in good health and CMV-seronegative. Both conserved end residues are part of each CDR3. The D gene is left open where the match is weak. Clone size is not always given. Where it is, it says once, few, many or a class for expanded clones.

>TRBV30|-|TRBD1|TRBJ1-4
TGTGCCTGGAGAAGACAGGGGTCTAATGAAAAACTGTTTTTT
CAWRRQGSNEKLFF
>TRBV7-7|-|TRBD2|TRBJ2-1
TGTGCTAGCGGGCCGCAGGCCGGCAATGAGCAGTTCTTC
CASGPQAGNEQFF
>TRBV7-9|-|TRBD1|TRBJ1-1
TGTGCCAGCAGCGAAAGGCCCAGGGGGCGGAACACTGAAGCTTTCTTT
CASSERPRGRNTEAFF
>TRBV9|-|TRBD2|TRBJ2-2
TGTGCCAGCACCCTTAGCGGGGGTATCCCCCCCGGGGAGCTGTTTTTT
CASTLSGGIPPGELFF
>TRBV4-3|-|-|TRBJ2-7
TGCGCCAGCAGCCAAGATCGCAGCGACGAGCAGTACTTC
CASSQDRSDEQYF
>TRBV27|-|TRBD2|TRBJ2-3
TGTGCCAGCAGTTTATCGATGGGGAGATTACTAGCGGGGGACCCTTATACGCAGTATTTT
CASSLSMGRLLAGDPYTQYF
>TRBV6-1|-|-|TRBJ1-2
TGTGCCAGCAGTGGGGGGCGAGGGGGTCTGCGGGGCTACACCTTC
CASSGGRGGLRGYTF
>TRBV28|-|-|TRBJ2-1
TGTGCCAGCAGGTTTAGCGGCCCGAAGAGAGACAATGAGCAGTTCTTC
CASRFSGPKRDNEQFF
>TRBV9|-|TRBD1|TRBJ2-1
TGTGCCAGCAGCGTGGCCGGGACAGGGTGGGGTGAGCAGTTCTTC
CASSVAGTGWGEQFF
>TRBV28|-|TRBD2|TRBJ2-5
TGTGCCAGCAGTACACCCGGGACTAGGCTTAAGACCCAGTACTTC
CASSTPGTRLKTQYF
>TRBV16|-|-|TRBJ2-1
TGTGCCAGCAGCCAAAACCGAGGGGGTGAGCAGTTCTTC
CASSQNRGGEQFF
>TRBV6-1|few|TRBD2|TRBJ2-5
TGTGCCAGCATTCACACTAGCGAGGGAGGGCCCCAGTACTTC
CASIHTSEGGPQYF
>TRBV29-1|-|TRBD1|TRBJ1-4
TGCAGCGTTGGGAACGACAGGGGAGGGGAAAAACTGTTTTTT
CSVGNDRGGEKLFF
>TRBV12-1|-|-|TRBJ2-5
TGTGCCAGCAGCTGGGCCGATTGGAAAGAGACCCAGTACTTC
CASSWADWKETQYF
>TRBV5-1|once|-|TRBJ2-3
TGCGCCAGCAGCCGCTCTAGCGCAAGTGCAGATACGCAGTATTTC
CASSRSSASADTQYF
>TRBV2|few|TRBD1|TRBJ2-7
TGTGCCAGCAGTGAGTTCACAGGGGGCTACGAGCAGTACTTC
CASSEFTGGYEQYF
>TRBV7-3|few|TRBD2|TRBJ2-1
TGTGCCAGCAGCTGGGGACTAGCGGGAGGGGACAATGAGCAGTTCTTC
CASSWGLAGGDNEQFF
>TRBV30|-|TRBD1|TRBJ2-7
TGTGCCTCCCCGGGACAGAGCTCCTACGAGCAGTACTTC
CASPGQSSYEQYF
>TRBV11-3|-|TRBD1|TRBJ1-1
TGTGCCAGCAGCCGAGGAGGGGGCTCCCGGGACACTGAAGCTTTCTTT
CASSRGGGSRDTEAFF
>TRBV6-5|-|-|TRBJ2-7
TGTGCCAGCAGTTACTCTAGCCAGTCCTACGAGCAGTACTTC
CASSYSSQSYEQYF
>TRBV19|once|-|TRBJ1-1
TGTGCCAGTAGGATTGCGCCAGGGGAAAACACTGAAGCTTTCTTT
CASRIAPGENTEAFF
>TRBV4-1|-|TRBD1|TRBJ2-7
TGCGCCAGCAGCCGACAGGGGGCCTACGAGCAGTACTTC
CASSRQGAYEQYF
>TRBV15|-|-|TRBJ1-5
TGTGCCACCAGCAGACGGACCGCCGGGAGAATTAATCAGCCCCAGCATTTT
CATSRRTAGRINQPQHF